One sample yielded the 10 T cell receptor beta chains listed below, sequenced in a study of T cells in Graves' hyperthyroidism and ophthalmopathy. Amplified TCR beta CDR3 regions came from RNA transcripts. The study used the HTBI primer set for a first-round RT-PCR of the TCR CDR3. From the multiplex PCR reads, TCRdb called clonotypes with MiXCR, one entry per CDR3 protein. The repertoire holds about 360,000 distinct CDR3 sequences, with 13% as singletons. The material sequenced was blood. Receptors originate from a woman between 18 and 29 years old with Graves' hyperthyroidism.

This clonotype was recorded many times. This chain uses TRBV27 with TRBJ2-3; 7 bases map to TRBD2. J lost 2 bases, V lost 5 bases, and 7 bases had no gene match. Germline lookup yields CDR1 MNHEY and CDR2 SMNVEV (reference sequence). The CDR3 sequence is 15 residues long. In DNA form, the CDR3 reads TGTGCCAGCAGTCCAACTAGCGCTTCCACAGATACGCAGTATTTT. This gives the protein CASSPTSASTDTQYF.

The J gene is TRBJ1-4, the V gene TRBV5-1, with D perhaps matching TRBD1 (5 bases). Germline CDR1 is SGHRS and CDR2 is YFSETQ. Between the trimmed V and J ends, which lost 5 bases and 5 bases, there was a span of 16 bases. This CDR3 has 15 amino acids. CDR3 sequence (DNA): TGCGCCAGCAGGGATATCAGGGTCCAAAATGAAAAACTGTTTTTT. It translates to CASRDIRVQNEKLFF.

V usage is TRBV19 and J usage is TRBJ1-5; D is unresolved. Trimming cost V 1 base and J 3 bases, with 10 bases left between them. CDR1 is LNHDA and CDR2 is SQIVND in the germline V gene (reference sequence). The CDR3 is 15 amino acids. CDR3 in amino acids: CASSIGGTPNQPQHF. The CDR3 DNA follows: TGTGCCAGTAGTATAGGAGGAACGCCCAATCAGCCCCAGCATTTT. The full variable domain, with the rest looked up from reference TRBV19 and TRBJ1-5, is DGGITQSPKYLFRKEGQNVTLSCEQNLNHDAMYWYRQDPGQGLRLIYYSQIVNDFQKGDIAEGYSVSREKKESFPLTVTSAQKNPTAFYLCASSIGGTPNQPQHFGDGTRLSIL.

This chain connects TRBV29-1 to TRBJ2-2, with D possibly being TRBD1 (6 bases). Germline V gene sequence: CDR1 SQVTM, CDR2 ANQGSEA. The CDR3 runs to 16 residues. V was shortened by 5 bases and J by 3 bases, with 19 bases between the two germline ends. CDR3 nucleotide sequence: TGCAGCGTTCGGACAGCGACAGCCGGGGACACCGGGGAGCTGTTTTTT. Protein product: CSVRTATAGDTGELFF.

V is TRBV7-2 and J is TRBJ1-1; perhaps TRBD1 as D (6 bases). CDR3 size: 17 residues. From germline, CDR1 is SGHTA and CDR2 FQGNSA. The V and J ends lost 5 bases and 3 bases respectively, with 22 bases between them. This CDR3 is CASSRGGGRGADTEAFF. The CDR3 bases are TGTGCCAGCAGCCGGGGGGGTGGGAGGGGGGCGGACACTGAAGCTTTCTTT.

The chain has TRBV6-2 or TRBV6-3 and TRBJ2-3; perhaps TRBD1 as D (6 bases). The CDR3 consists of 15 residues. Germline V gene lookup returns CDR1 MNHEY and CDR2 SVGEGT. Trimming took off 2 bases at V and 4 bases at J, with 13 bases between the two ends. The CDR3 loop reads CASSYGGSGADTQYF. The CDR3 coding sequence is TGTGCCAGCAGTTACGGCGGGTCAGGGGCAGATACGCAGTATTTT.

This clonotype showed up many times. The V call is TRBV6-2 or TRBV6-3, the J call TRBJ1-5; no clear D gene. CDR3 size: 13 residues. Germline CDR1 reads MNHEY; CDR2 reads SVGEGT. Between the trimmed V and J ends, which lost 4 bases and 4 bases, there was a span of 8 bases. The CDR3 DNA is TGTGCCAGCAGTTCGGACGGGAATCAGCCCCAGCATTTT. It translates to CASSSDGNQPQHF.

This clonotype was seen ten or more times. The V gene is TRBV5-1, the J gene TRBJ2-7; 10 nucleotides line up with TRBD1. This CDR3 spans 15 amino acids. Looked up from germline, CDR1 is SGHRS and CDR2 is YFSETQ. V lost 4 bases, J lost 5 bases, and 9 bases stayed unmatched. The CDR3 protein is CASSTNRDRGNEQYF. Here the CDR3 DNA reads TGCGCCAGCAGCACGAACCGGGACAGGGGAAACGAGCAGTACTTC.

This clonotype was seen at least ten times. The chain couples TRBV6-1 to TRBJ1-1; no definite D call. The CDR3 runs to 14 residues. Germline V gene data show CDR1 as MNHNS and CDR2 as SASEGT. Trimming removed 3 bases at V and 0 bases at J, with 8 bases between. Here the CDR3 reads CASSDLGMNTEAFF. As DNA, the CDR3 is TGTGCCAGCAGTGATCTGGGGATGAACACTGAAGCTTTCTTT.

J is TRBJ1-1 and V is TRBV20-1, with 8 bases fitting TRBD1. The V gene's germline CDR1 is DFQATT and CDR2 SNEGSKA (reference sequence). The CDR3 is made up of 12 amino acids. V shed 8 bases, J shed 3 bases, and the junction held 5 bases outside the gene matches. In DNA, the CDR3 is TGCAGTACCCAGGGGGCACACACTGAAGCTTTCTTT. It is translated as CSTQGAHTEAFF.